This T cell receptor (beta chain) was documented in a study of shared clonotypes between healthy human individuals. Clones were sequenced by immunoSEQ multiplex PCR, and TCRdb holds only the in-frame ones, with some missing. The sample holds more than 900,000 clones, approximately 80% seen once. This CDR3 has 14 amino acids. The V gene's germline CDR1 is SEHNR and CDR2 FQNEAQ (reference sequence). Trimming cost V 1 base and J 8 bases, with 14 bases left between them. Input material: memory CD4+ T cells from PBMCs. The subset is: CD45RA-negative fraction. The chain employs TRBV7-9 and TRBJ1-2; D gene unclear. This receptor was obtained from a man between 18 and 29 years old in good health. Some clones in this sample may be carry-over from other donors' samples. The CDR3 reads CASSLVFGVGGYTF. DNA of the CDR3: TGTGCCAGCAGCTTAGTTTTCGGGGTAGGGGGCTACACCTTC.